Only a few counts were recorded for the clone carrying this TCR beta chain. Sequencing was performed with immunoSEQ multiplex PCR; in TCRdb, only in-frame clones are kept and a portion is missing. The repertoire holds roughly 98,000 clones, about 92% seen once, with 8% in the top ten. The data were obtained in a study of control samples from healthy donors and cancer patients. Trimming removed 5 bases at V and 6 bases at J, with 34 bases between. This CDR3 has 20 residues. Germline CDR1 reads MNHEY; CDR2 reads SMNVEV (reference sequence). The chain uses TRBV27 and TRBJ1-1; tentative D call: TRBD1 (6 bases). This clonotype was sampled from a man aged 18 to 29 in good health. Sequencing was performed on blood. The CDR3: CASSPAGVLDQNTGNSEAFF. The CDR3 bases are TGTGCCAGCAGTCCTGCAGGGGTCTTGGACCAGAACACTGGCAACTCTGAAGCTTTCTTT.